A single sample gave rise to the 8 T cell receptor beta chains below, sequenced in a study of T cells in localized non-small cell lung cancer. Profiled with immunoSEQ multiplex PCR; TCRdb holds only in-frame clones, not every one. The sample carries hundreds of clones, 15% to 25% recorded once. The sequencing here drew on normal lung tissue next to the tumor, taken before any cancer treatment. These receptors originate from a male donor older than 55 with stage II squamous cell lung carcinoma.

By frequency in the sample, this clone is large. This chain joins TRBV6-8 and TRBJ1-4; D is undetermined. This CDR3 region has 13 residues. Per the germline V gene, CDR1 is MNHGY and CDR2 is SAAAGT. Trimming removed 9 bases at V and 1 base at J, with 9 bases between. CDR3 amino acids: CASTDGTNEKLFF. The CDR3 coding sequence is TGTGCCAGTACGGACGGAACTAATGAAAAACTGTTTTTT.

This clone is labeled medium-sized. The genes are TRBV11-3 and TRBJ2-7; possibly TRBD1 for D (5 bases). CDR1 is SGHNT and CDR2 is YENEEA in the germline V gene. The CDR3 length is 14 residues. Trimming took off 5 bases at V and 2 bases at J, with 13 bases between the two ends. CDR3 sequence reads: CASSDWGGTYEQYF. The CDR3 DNA reads TGTGCCAGCAGCGACTGGGGCGGCACCTACGAGCAGTACTTC.

Judged by abundance, this clone is medium-sized. This chain uses TRBV11-3 with TRBJ2-1; D is perhaps TRBD2 (6 bases). CDR3 length equals 15 residues. V lost 5 bases and J 6 bases, leaving 17 bases between the germline ends. Germline lookup yields CDR1 SGHNT and CDR2 YENEEA. This chain's CDR3 is CASSIAGSWLNEQFF. CDR3 sequence (DNA): TGTGCCAGCAGCATCGCCGGGAGCTGGCTCAATGAGCAGTTCTTC.

This clone is medium-sized by share. The V and J genes are TRBV11-3 and TRBJ1-1; the D gene is possibly TRBD1 (5 bases). The length of the CDR3 is 18 residues. Germline CDR1 reads SGHNT; CDR2 reads YENEEA. With 5 bases removed from V and 3 bases from J, the gap between germline ends came to 25 bases. CDR3 loop: CASSPTSSVGGRDTEAFF. In DNA form, the CDR3 reads TGTGCCAGCAGCCCAACCTCCTCTGTGGGGGGGAGGGACACTGAAGCTTTCTTT.

This clone is hyperexpanded in the sample. The CDR3 protein is CASSLGQGIYEQYF. The CDR3 DNA follows: TGTGCCAGCAGCCTGGGACAGGGGATCTACGAGCAGTACTTC. J is TRBJ2-7 and V is TRBV11-3, with 10 bases lining up with TRBD1. V trimming: 5 bases; J trimming: 3 bases; junction bases outside the gene matches: 4. CDR1 is SGHNT and CDR2 is YENEEA in the germline V gene. The CDR3 sequence is 14 residues long.

This clone was detected a few times. The V call is TRBV7-5, the J call TRBJ2-1; the D call of TRBD2 is as the table states it, not checked on the DNA. TRBV7-5 constitutes a pseudogene. This CDR3 has 22 residues. CDR3 protein: CARSLGLFRGGLAGVSYNEQFF. The DNA of the CDR3 is TGTGCCAGAAGCTTGGGACTCTTCCGTGGCGGCCTAGCGGGAGTAAGCTACAATGAGCAGTTCTTC.

This clone is judged hyperexpanded (1% or more). This rearrangement joins TRBV11-3 to TRBJ2-1; 13 positions agree with TRBD2. After removal of 7 bases from V and 8 bases from J, the junction contained 5 bases not matched to a gene. Germline CDR1 SGHNT, CDR2 YENEEA. The CDR3 is 14 residues long. CDR3 bases: TGTGCCAGCACCGGACTAGCGGGAGATGATGAGCAGTTCTTC. Protein sequence: CASTGLAGDDEQFF.

This clone was counted between two and nine times. The genes are TRBV19 and TRBJ2-7; 7 nucleotides align to TRBD2. CDR1 is LNHDA, CDR2 SQIVND, per germline (reference sequence). Trimming took 4 bases from V and 3 from J; bases not matched to a gene: 6. This CDR3 spans 14 amino acids. CDR3 sequence reads: CASSTSGNVYEQYF. The CDR3 DNA reads TGTGCCAGTAGTACCAGCGGGAACGTCTACGAGCAGTACTTC.